Below are 9 T cell receptor beta chains sequenced from a single sample in a study of T cells in tuberculosis (dated by TCRdb to the late 2010s). The library relied on the immunoSEQ multiplex PCR assay. The table comes from immuneACCESS by way of TCRdb, which keeps in-frame sequences with V and J called. Part of the clones is missing from these tables; in studies checked, under half for an unresolved V gene and the rest for unknown reasons. Across this sample there are about 30,000 clones, with 95% seen only once. The ten largest account for under 3% of the sample. Sequencing input: PBMCs. Every receptor here comes from a donor aged 10-30 years with latent tuberculosis or without tuberculosis infection.

The gene calls are TRBV9 and TRBJ1-3; D is possibly TRBD1 (5 bases). The V gene's germline CDR1 is SGDLS and CDR2 YYNGEE. Trimming removed 0 bases at V and 4 bases at J, with 11 bases between. There are 15 residues in the CDR3. This CDR3 is CASSVARSGGNTIYF. CDR3 in DNA: TGTGCCAGCAGCGTAGCTAGGTCAGGGGGAAACACCATATATTTT. Drawing the rest from reference TRBV9 and TRBJ1-3, the complete variable domain is DSGVTQTPKHLITATGQRVTLRCSPRSGDLSVYWYQQSLDQGLQFLIQYYNGEERAKGNILERFSAQQFPDLHSELNLSSLELGDSALYFCASSVARSGGNTIYFGEGSWLTVV.

The sample holds one count of this clone. The chain carries TRBV13 and TRBJ2-1; TRBD2 aligns across 7 bases. The CDR3 totals 16 residues. Germline loops: CDR1 PRHDT, CDR2 FYEKMQ (reference sequence). Trimming took 5 bases from V and 5 from J; bases not matched to a gene: 12. The CDR3 here is CASSPRWREFDNEQFF. For the CDR3, the DNA is TGTGCCAGCAGCCCCCGCTGGCGGGAGTTCGACAATGAGCAGTTCTTC.

The chain combines TRBV19 with TRBJ1-1; 7 nucleotides agree with TRBD1. The CDR3 is made up of 13 amino acids. Trimming took 4 bases from V and 5 from J; bases not matched to a gene: 4. CDR1 and CDR2 (germline): LNHDA, SQIVND (reference sequence). Here the CDR3 reads CASSTQGKTEAFF. The CDR3 nucleotides are TGTGCCAGTAGTACACAGGGGAAGACTGAAGCTTTCTTT. Full variable domain (missing parts from reference TRBV19 and TRBJ1-1): DGGITQSPKYLFRKEGQNVTLSCEQNLNHDAMYWYRQDPGQGLRLIYYSQIVNDFQKGDIAEGYSVSREKKESFPLTVTSAQKNPTAFYLCASSTQGKTEAFFGQGTRLTVV.

This rearrangement joins TRBV18 to TRBJ2-7; D is perhaps TRBD2 (5 bases). The CDR3 contains 16 residues. Between the trimmed V and J ends, which lost 2 bases and 1 base, there was a span of 15 bases. CDR1 and CDR2 (germline): KGHSH, LQKENI. CDR3 sequence: CASSPASSITSYEQYF. In DNA, the CDR3 is TGTGCCAGCTCACCAGCATCTAGCATAACATCCTACGAGCAGTACTTC.

This chain uses TRBV14 with TRBJ1-4, with TRBD1 identical over 7 bases. Germline lookup yields CDR1 SGHDN and CDR2 FVKESK. The CDR3 is made up of 15 amino acids. V lost 3 bases, J lost 8 bases, and 9 bases stayed unmatched. CDR3 DNA sequence: TGTGCCAGCAGCCAGGGAAAGGGGGCCCTGGAAAAACTGTTTTTT. It translates to CASSQGKGALEKLFF.

This clone has only one observation. The chain recombines TRBV15 with TRBJ1-2; TRBD1 aligns across 7 bases. The length of the CDR3 is 15 residues. CDR1 is LNHNV, CDR2 YYDKDF, per germline (reference sequence). J lost 4 bases, V lost 3 bases, and 8 bases had no gene match. CDR3 nucleotides: TGTGCCACCAGCAGCGGGACGGCAGGGGGCTATGGCTACACCTTC. Its translation: CATSSGTAGGYGYTF.

The rearrangement uses TRBV7-2 and TRBJ2-1; maybe TRBD2 (6 bases). Trimming pared 3 bases from V and 1 base from J, leaving 7 bases between. Germline assignment: CDR1 SGHTA and CDR2 FQGNSA. This CDR3 is built from 14 residues. CDR3: CASSFGGSYNEQFF. Here the CDR3 DNA reads TGTGCCAGCAGCTTCGGGGGATCCTACAATGAGCAGTTCTTC.

V gene TRBV11-2 combines with J gene TRBJ1-3, with D perhaps TRBD1 (5 bases). The V gene lost 5 bases and the J gene lost 2 bases, with 13 bases spanning the gap. The CDR3 totals 15 residues. CDR1 SGHAT and CDR2 FQNNGV come from the germline V gene. The DNA for the CDR3 is TGTGCCAGCAGCGCCCGGAGGGACCCTGGAAACACCATATATTTT. This gives the protein CASSARRDPGNTIYF. The full variable domain, rest sourced from reference TRBV11-2 and TRBJ1-3, is EAGVAQSPRYKIIEKRQSVAFWCNPISGHATLYWYQQILGQGPKLLIQFQNNGVVDDSQLPKDRFSAERLKGVDSTLKIQPAKLEDSAVYLCASSARRDPGNTIYFGEGSWLTVV.

J is TRBJ1-6 and V is TRBV5-1; D might be TRBD1 (5 bases). The CDR3 length is 16 residues. CDR1 is SGHRS and CDR2 is YFSETQ in the germline V gene. The V gene lost 4 bases and the J gene lost 9 bases, with 20 bases spanning the gap. The CDR3 region is CASSVGTPRGSSPLHF. The CDR3 bases are TGCGCCAGCAGCGTCGGGACTCCACGGGGTAGTTCACCCCTCCACTTT.